The rows below give T cell receptor beta chains drawn from one sample of a study of T-cell memory formation after mild COVID-19. TCRdb reanalysed the 5' RACE reads using MiXCR and keeps one entry per CDR3 protein. The sample holds about 350,000 distinct CDR3 sequences, roughly 15% seen once. Sequenced input: PBMCs or a T cell subset sorted from them (not recorded which). Receptor source: a young man who had mild COVID-19 (a few samples of this study predate the infection). Cell type and time point are not known. Each CDR3 is given with its conserved first and last residue. A D gene is named only where the DNA matches it firmly. Expanded clones get a size class; other rows say once, few or many, or leave the size out.

>TRBJ1-1|TRBV27|.|.
TGTGCCAGCAGGACATTTATGAACACTGAAGCTTTCTTT
CASRTFMNTEAFF
>TRBJ1-2|TRBV4-1|.|TRBD1
TGCGCCAGCAGCCAAGGGGACAGGGAGGGTGATGGCTACACCTTC
CASSQGDREGDGYTF
>TRBJ2-2|TRBV15|few|.
TGTGCCACCAGCAACCTGGTAAACGGGGAGCTGTTTTTT
CATSNLVNGELFF
>TRBJ2-1|TRBV19|.|.
TGTGCCAGTAGTCGGGCTCGGCGCCGGGATGAGCAGTTCTTC
CASSRARRRDEQFF
>TRBJ1-2|TRBV29-1|.|.
TGCAGTGGCGGGGACACCTCTAACTATGGCTACACCTTC
CSGGDTSNYGYTF
>TRBJ2-5|TRBV14|.|.
TGTGCCAGCAGCCAAGATACGGGGGAGACCCAGTACTTC
CASSQDTGETQYF
>TRBJ1-5|TRBV16|.|.
TGTGCCAGCAGCCAACCGGATCAGCCCCAGCATTTT
CASSQPDQPQHF
>TRBJ2-3|TRBV7-3|.|TRBD2
TGTGCCAGCAGCGCCTCCCGGGAGGCAGATACGCAGTATTTT
CASSASREADTQYF
>TRBJ2-1|TRBV27|many|TRBD2
TGTGCCAGCAGTTTGCTAGGACTAGCGGTTGGGGATGAGCAGTTCTTC
CASSLLGLAVGDEQFF
>TRBJ1-2|TRBV6-6|.|.
TGTGCCAGTCGTGGGCGTACCTTCGATGGCTACACCTTC
CASRGRTFDGYTF
>TRBJ2-2|TRBV11-3|few|.
TGTGCCAGCAGCCGAGGAGTTAACACCGGGGAGCTGTTTTTT
CASSRGVNTGELFF
>TRBJ2-1|TRBV29-1|.|.
TGCAGCGTACCACAGGGTGCGAATGAGCAGTTCTTC
CSVPQGANEQFF
>TRBJ2-3|TRBV21-1|few|.
TGTGCCAGCATGCGACCGGGACAGAGCACAGATACGCAGTATTTT
CASMRPGQSTDTQYF